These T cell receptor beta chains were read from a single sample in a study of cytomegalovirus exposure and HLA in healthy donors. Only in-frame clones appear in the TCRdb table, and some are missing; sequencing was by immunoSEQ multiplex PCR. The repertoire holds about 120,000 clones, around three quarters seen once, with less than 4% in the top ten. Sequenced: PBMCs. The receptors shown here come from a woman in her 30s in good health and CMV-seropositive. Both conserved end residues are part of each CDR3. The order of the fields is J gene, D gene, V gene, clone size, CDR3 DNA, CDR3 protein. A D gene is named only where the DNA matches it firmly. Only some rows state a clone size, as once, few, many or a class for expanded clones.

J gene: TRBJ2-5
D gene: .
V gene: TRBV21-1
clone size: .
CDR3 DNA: TGTGCCAGCAGCATAGGGACAGGGGGCGCATTGGGTGAGACCCAGTACTTC
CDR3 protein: CASSIGTGGALGETQYF

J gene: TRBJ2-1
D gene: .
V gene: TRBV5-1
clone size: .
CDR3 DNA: TGCGCCAGCAGCTTACAAGGAGGGGACAATGAGCAGTTCTTC
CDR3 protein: CASSLQGGDNEQFF

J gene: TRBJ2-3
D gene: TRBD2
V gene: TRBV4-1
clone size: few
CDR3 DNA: TGCGCCAGCAGCCAAGAGGTCGGGACTAGCGGGGGCGGTGGGGCAGATACGCAGTATTTT
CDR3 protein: CASSQEVGTSGGGGADTQYF

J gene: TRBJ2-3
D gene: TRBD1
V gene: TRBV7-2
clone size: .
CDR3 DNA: TGTGCCAGCAGCATACAGGGGGCGGATACGCAGTATTTT
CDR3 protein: CASSIQGADTQYF

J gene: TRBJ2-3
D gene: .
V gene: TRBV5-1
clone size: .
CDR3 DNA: TGTGCCAGCAGCTCATACGGGACTTCCCCAGATACGCAGTATTTT
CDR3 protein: CASSSYGTSPDTQYF

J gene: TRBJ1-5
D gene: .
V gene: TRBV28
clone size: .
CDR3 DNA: TGTGCCAGCAGTTTGAGGATGTTAGGTGGAATCGAGCCCCAGCATTTT
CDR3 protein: CASSLRMLGGIEPQHF

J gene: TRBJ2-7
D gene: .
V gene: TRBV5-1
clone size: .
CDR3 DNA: TGCGCCAGCAGCTTGGAAGGCAGGTCCTACGAGCAGTACTTC
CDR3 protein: CASSLEGRSYEQYF

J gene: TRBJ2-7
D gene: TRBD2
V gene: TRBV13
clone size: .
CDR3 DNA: TGTGCCAGCAGCTTAGGGCTAGCGGGGGGACGAACCTACGAGCAGTACTTC
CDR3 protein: CASSLGLAGGRTYEQYF

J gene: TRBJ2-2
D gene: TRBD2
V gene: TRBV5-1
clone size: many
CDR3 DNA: TGCGCCAGCAGCTTGTCACTAGCGGGGGGGCCGACCGGGGAGCTGTTTTTT
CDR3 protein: CASSLSLAGGPTGELFF

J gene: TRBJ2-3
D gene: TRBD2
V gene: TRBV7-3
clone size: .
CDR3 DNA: TGTGCCAGCAGCCGGGGGCGGGGGGGTTCCCAGGGGGATACGCAGTATTTT
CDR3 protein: CASSRGRGGSQGDTQYF

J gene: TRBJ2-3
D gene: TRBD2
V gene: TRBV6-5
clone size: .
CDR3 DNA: TGTGCCAGCAGGGAGCTAGCGGGGGTATATACGCAGTATTTT
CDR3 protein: CASRELAGVYTQYF

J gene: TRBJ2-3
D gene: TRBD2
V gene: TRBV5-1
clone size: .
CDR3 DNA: TGCGCCAGCAGCCTACAGCGGGGGGGCACAGATACGCAGTATTTT
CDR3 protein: CASSLQRGGTDTQYF

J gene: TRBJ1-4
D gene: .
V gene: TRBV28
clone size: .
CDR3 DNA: TGTGCCAGCAGTTTATCGCAGGCAACTAATGAAAAACTGTTTTTT
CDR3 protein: CASSLSQATNEKLFF

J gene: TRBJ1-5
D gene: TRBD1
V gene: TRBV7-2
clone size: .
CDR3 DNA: TGTGCCAGCAGCTTACCAGGGGGCCAGCCCCAGCATTTT
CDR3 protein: CASSLPGGQPQHF

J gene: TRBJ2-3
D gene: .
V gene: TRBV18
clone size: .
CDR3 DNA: TGTGCCAGCTCACCACAATCGGGGGATGGCACAGATACGCAGTATTTT
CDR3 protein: CASSPQSGDGTDTQYF

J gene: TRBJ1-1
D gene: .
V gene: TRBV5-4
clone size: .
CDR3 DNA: TGTGCCAGCAGCCTCGGGGGGGGAAGGAACACTGAAGCTTTCTTT
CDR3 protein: CASSLGGGRNTEAFF

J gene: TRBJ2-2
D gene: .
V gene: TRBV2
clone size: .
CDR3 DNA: TGTGCCAGCAGTCGAATACAGAACACCGGGGAGCTGTTTTTT
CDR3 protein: CASSRIQNTGELFF

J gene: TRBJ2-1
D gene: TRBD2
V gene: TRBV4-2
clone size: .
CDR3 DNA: TGTGCCAGCAGCCAAGATTTTAGCGGGGGGCGACAATACAATGAGCAGTTCTTC
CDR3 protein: CASSQDFSGGRQYNEQFF

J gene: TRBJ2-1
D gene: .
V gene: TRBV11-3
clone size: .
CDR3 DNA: TGTGCCAGCAGCTTAAGGGGCTACAATGAGCAGTTCTTC
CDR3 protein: CASSLRGYNEQFF

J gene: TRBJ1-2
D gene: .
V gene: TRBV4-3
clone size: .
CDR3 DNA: TGCGCCAGCAGCCAAGATTGGCCGAATACATATGGCTACACCTTC
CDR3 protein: CASSQDWPNTYGYTF

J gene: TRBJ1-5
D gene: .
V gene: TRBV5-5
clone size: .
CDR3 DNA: TGTGCCAGCAGCAGCCGGGGGGATCAGCCCCAGCATTTT
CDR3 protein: CASSSRGDQPQHF

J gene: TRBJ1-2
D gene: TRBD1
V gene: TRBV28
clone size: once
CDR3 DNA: TGTGCCAGCAGGGAGGGACAGGGTTACCGCTACACCTTC
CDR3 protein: CASREGQGYRYTF

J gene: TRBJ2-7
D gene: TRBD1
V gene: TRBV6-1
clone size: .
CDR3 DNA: TGTGCCAGCAGCGACAGGGGGCTAAAAGGGCAGTACTTC
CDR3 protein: CASSDRGLKGQYF

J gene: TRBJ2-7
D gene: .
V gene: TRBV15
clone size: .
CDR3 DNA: TGTGCCACCAGCAGAGATCGGACCAGGGTAGGCGAGCAGTACTTC
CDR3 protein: CATSRDRTRVGEQYF

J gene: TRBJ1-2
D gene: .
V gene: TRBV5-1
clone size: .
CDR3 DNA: TGCGCCAGCACCAGGGAGGGCCCGCAAACAAGCGGCTATGGCTACACCTTC
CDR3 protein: CASTREGPQTSGYGYTF

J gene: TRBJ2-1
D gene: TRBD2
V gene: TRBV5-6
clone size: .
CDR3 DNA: TGTGCCAGCAGTACCGGGACTATCTACAATGAGCAGTTCTTC
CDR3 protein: CASSTGTIYNEQFF

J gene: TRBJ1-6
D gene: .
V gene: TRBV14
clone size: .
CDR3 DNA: TGTGCCAGCAGCCAAAACGCTCTATATAATTCACCCCTCCACTTT
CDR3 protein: CASSQNALYNSPLHF

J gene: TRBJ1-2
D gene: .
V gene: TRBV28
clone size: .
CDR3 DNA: TGTGCCAGCAGATATCAACGTCGCAGCTATGGCTACACCTTC
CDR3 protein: CASRYQRRSYGYTF

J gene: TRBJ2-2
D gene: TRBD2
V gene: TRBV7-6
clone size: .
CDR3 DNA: TGTGCCAGCAGCACCCGTGGGACTAGCGGGGGCTTGGCCGGGGAGCTGTTTTTT
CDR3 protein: CASSTRGTSGGLAGELFF

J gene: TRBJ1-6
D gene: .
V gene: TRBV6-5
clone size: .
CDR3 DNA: TGTGCCAGCAGTTACTCCCCCAGGCCGTATAATTCACCCCTCCACTTT
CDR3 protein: CASSYSPRPYNSPLHF

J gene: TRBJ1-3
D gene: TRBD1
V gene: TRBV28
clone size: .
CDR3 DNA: TGTGCCAGCAGTAAGGGGACAGGGCTCAGATCTGGAAACACCATATATTTT
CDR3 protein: CASSKGTGLRSGNTIYF

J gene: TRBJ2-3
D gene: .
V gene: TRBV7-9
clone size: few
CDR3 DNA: TGTGCCAGCATCTTGATCCAGGGAACAGATACGCAGTATTTT
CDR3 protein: CASILIQGTDTQYF